A single sample gave rise to the 30 T cell receptor beta chains below, sequenced in a study of response to subunit inactivated influenza vaccine. TCRdb used MiXCR to reprocess the RT-PCR reads, holding one entry per CDR3 protein. The sample shows 540,000 or so distinct CDR3 sequences, under 15% of them seen only once. Material: PBMCs from blood, obtained about 40 days after vaccination. These receptors all stem from a man aged 50 to 60 who received an inactivated influenza vaccine.

This clonotype was found a few times. The chain uses TRBV7-9 and TRBJ2-1, with 7 bases fitting TRBD2. Germline V gene data show CDR1 as SEHNR and CDR2 as FQNEAQ (reference sequence). Trimming cost V 5 bases and J 6 bases; bases outside gene matches: 13. The CDR3 sequence is 16 residues long. The CDR3 sequence is CASSPLDGGGSNEQFF. In DNA, the CDR3 is TGTGCCAGCAGCCCACTCGATGGGGGAGGGAGCAATGAGCAGTTCTTC.

The J gene is TRBJ2-5, the V gene TRBV21-1; TRBD1 was called by the table and not checked on the DNA. TRBV21-1 corresponds to a pseudogene. This CDR3 has 15 amino acids. CDR3 residues: CASTRGESNQETQYF. The DNA for the CDR3 is TGTGCCAGCACTAGGGGGGAATCCAACCAAGAGACCCAGTACTTC.

This clonotype occurred many times. The rearrangement uses TRBV12-3 or TRBV12-4 and TRBJ1-5, with 9 nucleotides matching TRBD1. After removal of 5 bases from V and 6 bases from J, the junction contained 5 bases not matched to a gene. The length of the CDR3 is 14 residues. In DNA form, the CDR3 reads TGTGCCAGCAGTCCCGGGACAGGGATTCAGCCCCAGCATTTT. Its translation: CASSPGTGIQPQHF.

The rearrangement links TRBV6-5 to TRBJ2-7; D is undetermined. CDR3 length: 14 residues. The V and J ends lost 0 bases and 9 bases respectively, with 15 bases between them. Germline V lookup: CDR1 MNHEY, CDR2 SVGAGI. In DNA, the CDR3 is TGTGCCAGCAGTTACTCGATTAAAGAGGCGTGGCAGTACTTC. It yields the protein CASSYSIKEAWQYF.

The rearrangement joins TRBV5-1 to TRBJ2-5, with 12 bases fitting TRBD2. V lost 7 bases and J lost 1; bases outside the gene matches: 2. Germline V gives CDR1 SGHRS, CDR2 YFSETQ. The CDR3 loop spans 14 amino acids. CDR3 loop: CASGLAGFQETQYF. CDR3 nucleotide sequence: TGCGCCAGCGGACTAGCGGGATTCCAAGAGACCCAGTACTTC.

J is TRBJ2-7 and V is TRBV5-5; D is unresolved. Germline V gene sequence: CDR1 SGHKS, CDR2 YYEKEE (reference sequence). Between the trimmed V and J ends, which lost 4 bases and 2 bases, there was a span of 13 bases. This CDR3 has 14 amino acids. Here the CDR3 reads CASSPTAQAYEQYF. CDR3 DNA: TGTGCCAGCAGCCCAACAGCGCAAGCCTACGAGCAGTACTTC.

The chain links TRBV18 to TRBJ2-7, with unresolved D. CDR1 is KGHSH, CDR2 LQKENI, per germline. With 2 bases removed from V and 4 bases from J, the gap between germline ends came to 24 bases. CDR3 length: 18 amino acids. The CDR3 here is CASSPSPPVKTLEYEQYF. In DNA, the CDR3 is TGTGCCAGCTCACCATCCCCCCCCGTCAAAACACTTGAATACGAGCAGTACTTC.

This clonotype showed up many times. The chain carries TRBV12-3 or TRBV12-4 and TRBJ2-2; D unresolved. Trimming took 5 bases from V and 5 from J, leaving 12 bases between them. There are 14 residues in the CDR3. CDR3 nucleotides: TGTGCCAGCAGTGGTCACCTACTAACCGGGGAGCTGTTTTTT. Translation: CASSGHLLTGELFF.

In its sample, this clonotype was seen many times. The V call is TRBV5-4, the J call TRBJ2-7; the D is unclear. The CDR3 has 13 amino acids. Germline lookup yields CDR1 SGHNT and CDR2 YYREEE (reference sequence). Trimming cost V 5 bases and J 6 bases, with 15 bases left between them. CDR3 nucleotide sequence: TGTGCCAGCAGTTCGATACAGATCCCCGAGCAGTACTTC. Protein product: CASSSIQIPEQYF.

This clonotype was detected a few times. The CDR3 here is CASSDRTSGNQETQYF. In DNA form, the CDR3 reads TGTGCCAGCAGCGACAGGACTAGCGGGAATCAAGAGACCCAGTACTTC. V and J are TRBV3-1 and TRBJ2-5, with 12 bases fitting TRBD2. The CDR3 sequence is 16 residues long. J gave up 2 bases and V 5 bases, and 6 bases lay outside the gene matches. CDR1 and CDR2 from the germline V gene are LGHDT and YNNKEL (reference sequence).

The table lists this clonotype with a few counts. V and J are TRBV20-1 and TRBJ2-1; 7 bases line up with TRBD2. The CDR3 has 15 amino acids. The ends lost 0 bases at V and 7 bases at J; junction bases unmatched: 9. Germline assignment: CDR1 DFQATT and CDR2 SNEGSKA (reference sequence). CDR3 sequence (DNA): TGCAGTGCTAGAGATCTGCGGGAGTCCGATAATGAGCAGTTCTTC. Translating gives CSARDLRESDNEQFF.

This clonotype was detected a few times. An end of the junction does not agree with germline; a read error may underlie this. The rearrangement joins TRBV20-1 to TRBJ2-3, with 10 bases lining up with TRBD2. The CDR3 spans 11 residues. Germline V gene lookup returns CDR1 DFQATT and CDR2 SNEGSKA (reference sequence). CDR3 DNA sequence: TGTCTAGCGGGGGGCACAGATACGCAGTATTTT. The encoded protein is CLAGGTDTQYF.

The V call is TRBV20-1, the J call TRBJ2-1; 11 positions match TRBD2. The J segment lost 4 bases and the V segment lost 0 bases, leaving 5 bases of the junction unmatched. Germline assignment: CDR1 DFQATT and CDR2 SNEGSKA (reference sequence). The CDR3 totals 16 residues. CDR3 in amino acids: CSARDRLAGTYNEQFF. The CDR3 nucleotides are TGCAGTGCTAGAGACCGACTAGCGGGGACTTACAATGAGCAGTTCTTC.

The chain carries TRBV6-5 and TRBJ2-5; D remains ambiguous. This CDR3 has 15 residues. Trimming removed 2 bases from V and 6 bases from J, with 16 bases in between. CDR1 is MNHEY and CDR2 is SVGAGI in the germline V gene. CDR3 nucleotides: TGTGCCAGCAGTTACGGCGAGGACGAATGGAAGACCCAGTACTTC. It codes for CASSYGEDEWKTQYF.

The table lists this clonotype with a few counts. V gene TRBV6-2 or TRBV6-3 combines with J gene TRBJ1-1; D remains ambiguous. Germline-derived CDR1 and CDR2 are MNHEY and SVGEGT. CDR3 size: 14 residues. Trimming left V 5 bases short and J 1 base short, with 11 bases between. CDR3 sequence reads: CASSIGPGNTEAFF. CDR3 bases: TGTGCCAGCAGTATTGGCCCTGGGAACACTGAAGCTTTCTTT.

This chain uses TRBV4-3 with TRBJ2-4; possible D gene TRBD2, 5 bases. The CDR3 runs 17 residues. Trimming pared 1 base from V and 2 bases from J, leaving 15 bases between. CDR1 LGHNA and CDR2 YSLEER come from the germline V gene. The CDR3 sequence: CASSQGRRGSSKNIQYF. The CDR3 region has the DNA TGCGCCAGCAGCCAAGGCCGGCGAGGGAGTTCCAAAAACATTCAGTACTTC.

The chain employs TRBV5-6 and TRBJ2-7; the match to TRBD1 covers 7 bases. The V gene end was trimmed by 4 bases and the J gene end by 5 bases; junction bases not matched to a gene: 9. This CDR3 has 14 residues. Per germline, CDR1 SGHDT and CDR2 YYEEEE. CDR3 sequence: CASSMGQRYNEQYF. CDR3 DNA: TGTGCCAGCAGCATGGGACAGAGATACAACGAGCAGTACTTC.

This clonotype was seen a handful of times. This chain connects TRBV5-1 to TRBJ2-7; 9 bases map to TRBD2. The V gene end was trimmed by 3 bases and the J gene end by 0 bases; junction bases not matched to a gene: 7. This CDR3 contains 16 residues. Per germline, CDR1 SGHRS and CDR2 YFSETQ. The CDR3 DNA sequence: TGCGCCAGCAGCTCCTCTAGCGGGATGAGCTCCTACGAGCAGTACTTC. As protein: CASSSSSGMSSYEQYF.

This clonotype was counted only a few times. The chain combines TRBV15 with TRBJ2-1; D is ambiguous. Germline V gene lookup returns CDR1 LNHNV and CDR2 YYDKDF (reference sequence). The CDR3 is 13 amino acids. V dropped 3 bases and J dropped 6 bases, with 9 bases sitting between them. Written as DNA, the CDR3 is TGTGCCACCAGCAGCCGGGCCACCAATGAGCAGTTCTTC. It is translated as CATSSRATNEQFF.

The V call is TRBV7-9, the J call TRBJ2-7; D ambiguous. Trimming pared 5 bases from V and 2 bases from J, leaving 16 bases between. This CDR3 is built from 15 residues. Germline V lookup: CDR1 SEHNR, CDR2 FQNEAQ (reference sequence). CDR3 in DNA: TGTGCCAGCAGCCCAGGCCCAGCGAACCCCTACGAGCAGTACTTC. This encodes CASSPGPANPYEQYF.

This clonotype was counted between two and nine times. The rearrangement links TRBV6-1 to TRBJ2-7, with no clear D. Germline loops: CDR1 MNHNS, CDR2 SASEGT. Trimming removed 9 bases from V and 3 bases from J, with 24 bases in between. This CDR3 is 16 amino acids long. CDR3 residues: CASDLSLGEDLYEQYF. The CDR3 nucleotides read TGTGCCAGTGACCTCTCTCTGGGCGAGGATCTCTACGAGCAGTACTTC.

Only a few counts were recorded for this clonotype. V and J are TRBV29-1 and TRBJ2-7; TRBD1 might be the D (6 bases). In germline, CDR1 is SQVTM, CDR2 ANQGSEA. V was clipped by 4 bases and J by 4 bases, with 17 bases between them. The length of the CDR3 is 14 residues. The CDR3 bases are TGCAGCGTTGCGCGTGGGCAGGGGTGGTACGAGCAGTACTTC. It specifies CSVARGQGWYEQYF.

J is TRBJ1-2 and V is TRBV6-5; weak D call: TRBD1 (6 bases). V lost 1 base and J lost 8, with 11 bases in between. The CDR3 has 13 residues. CDR1 and CDR2 from the germline V gene are MNHEY and SVGAGI. This CDR3 is CASSYLGASGYTF. In DNA form, the CDR3 reads TGTGCCAGCAGTTACTTGGGGGCGTCAGGCTACACCTTC.

This rearrangement joins TRBV20-1 to TRBJ2-3, with TRBD2 identical over 9 bases. Germline assignment: CDR1 DFQATT and CDR2 SNEGSKA (reference sequence). With V trimmed by 1 base and J by 6 bases, 11 bases remained unmatched. The CDR3 is 16 amino acids. The CDR3 loop is CSARGPTSGFWDTQYF. CDR3 DNA: TGCAGTGCTAGAGGACCGACTAGCGGCTTCTGGGATACGCAGTATTTT.

The chain employs TRBV18 and TRBJ2-3, with TRBD1 identical over 8 bases. Germline V gives CDR1 KGHSH, CDR2 LQKENI. This CDR3 contains 14 residues. The J segment lost 10 bases and the V segment lost 6 bases, leaving 12 bases of the junction unmatched. This CDR3 is CASSPGTGLVPQYF. The CDR3 bases are TGTGCCAGCTCTCCCGGGACAGGCCTTGTCCCGCAGTATTTT.

This clonotype was observed at least ten times. The gene calls are TRBV28 and TRBJ2-4, with TRBD1 as a possible D gene (5 bases). CDR3 length: 14 residues. CDR1 and CDR2 from the germline V gene are MDHEN and SYDVKM. Trimming took 5 bases from V and 0 from J, leaving 8 bases between them. CDR3 nucleotides: TGTGCCAGCAGTCTCCAGGGAGCCAAAAACATTCAGTACTTC. Its translation is CASSLQGAKNIQYF.

The chain employs TRBV5-1 and TRBJ2-1; possibly TRBD1 or TRBD2 for D (5 bases each). The CDR3 has 13 residues. V gave up 4 bases and J gave up 10 bases, with 15 bases separating them. The germline V gene encodes CDR1 SGHRS and CDR2 YFSETQ. CDR3 DNA sequence: TGCGCCAGCAGCGGGGGTGCCGAAGGCGAGCAGTTCTTC. It translates to CASSGGAEGEQFF.

This clonotype has ten or more counts. The chain links TRBV12-3 or TRBV12-4 to TRBJ1-2; no clear D. V was clipped by 1 base and J by 2 bases, with 5 bases between them. The CDR3 spans 13 residues. CDR3 protein: CASSLVGNYGYTF. For the CDR3, the DNA is TGTGCCAGCAGTTTAGTTGGGAACTATGGCTACACCTTC.

This clonotype has just a few counts. The genes are TRBV7-2 and TRBJ2-1; the match to TRBD2 covers 7 bases. CDR1 and CDR2 from the germline V gene are SGHTA and FQGNSA. CDR3 length: 13 amino acids. Unmatched junction bases numbered 4, after V lost 3 bases and J lost 8 bases. The CDR3 region has the DNA TGTGCCAGCAGCTTCGCTAGCGGTTATGAGCAGTTCTTC. Protein: CASSFASGYEQFF.

The genes are TRBV7-8 and TRBJ2-7; D not resolved. Germline CDR1 reads SGHVS; CDR2 reads FQNEAQ. CDR3 size: 13 residues. CDR3: CASAQDPPYEQYF. CDR3 bases: TGTGCTTCTGCGCAGGATCCCCCCTACGAGCAGTACTTC. Looking up the rest from reference TRBV7-8 and TRBJ2-7 gives the full variable domain: GAGVSQSPRYKVAKRGQDVALRCDPISGHVSLFWYQQALGQGPEFLTYFQNEAQLDKSGLPSDRFFAERPEGSVSTLKIQRTQQEDSAVYLCASAQDPPYEQYFGPGTRLTVT.